Many counts were recorded for the clone carrying this T cell receptor beta chain. Antigen specificity is unknown. Germline V lookup: CDR1 KGHSH, CDR2 LQKENI. V lost 3 bases and J lost 3, with 8 bases in between. This CDR3 is 13 amino acids long. The record originates from a study of T-cell reconstitution after alpha-beta-depleted transplantation in children. Study results and caveats: A year post-transplant, T-cell counts and diversity derived mostly from newly produced T cells. Reported findings indicate that, about two months after transplant, alpha-beta T cells came from several hundred expanded clones, which were derived from non-depleted graft cells. The origin of high day-60 TCRbeta diversity in some patients lay in surviving recipient T cells and thymic progenitors.

During its preparation, the TCRbeta library received unique molecular identifiers. TCRdb reprocessed the PCR reads via MiXCR and lists one record per CDR3 protein. Of 200,000 to 300,000 distinct CDR3 sequences in the sample, roughly 8% were seen once. This rearrangement joins TRBV18 to TRBJ1-1, with D uncertain. This clonotype was obtained from a male patient aged 10 to 17 who had a stem cell transplant for acute lymphoblastic leukemia, so the T cells may come from the graft donor. Sequenced here: PBMCs, mostly from graft donor cells, sampled 180 days after TCRalphabeta/CD19-depleted stem cell transplant. In DNA form, the CDR3 reads TGTGCCAGCTCACCTTGGGTATACACTGAAGCTTTCTTT. Its translation is CASSPWVYTEAFF.